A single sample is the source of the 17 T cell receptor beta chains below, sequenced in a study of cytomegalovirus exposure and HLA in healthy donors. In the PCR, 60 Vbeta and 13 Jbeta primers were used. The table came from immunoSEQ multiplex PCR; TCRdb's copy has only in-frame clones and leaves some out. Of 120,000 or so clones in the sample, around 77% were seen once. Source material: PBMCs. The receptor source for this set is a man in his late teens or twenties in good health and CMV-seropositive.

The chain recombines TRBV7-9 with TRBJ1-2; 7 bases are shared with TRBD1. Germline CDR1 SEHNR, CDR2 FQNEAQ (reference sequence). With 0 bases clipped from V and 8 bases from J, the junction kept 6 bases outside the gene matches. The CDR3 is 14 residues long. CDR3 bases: TGTGCCAGCAGCTTAGCACAGGGGCTCGACGGCTACACCTTC. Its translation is CASSLAQGLDGYTF.

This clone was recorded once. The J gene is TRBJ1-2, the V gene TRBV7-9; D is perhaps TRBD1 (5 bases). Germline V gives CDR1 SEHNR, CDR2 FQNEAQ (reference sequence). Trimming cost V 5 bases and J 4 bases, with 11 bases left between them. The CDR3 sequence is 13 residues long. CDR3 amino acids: CASSPGGSYGYTF. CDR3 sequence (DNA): TGTGCCAGCAGCCCGGGGGGATCCTATGGCTACACCTTC.

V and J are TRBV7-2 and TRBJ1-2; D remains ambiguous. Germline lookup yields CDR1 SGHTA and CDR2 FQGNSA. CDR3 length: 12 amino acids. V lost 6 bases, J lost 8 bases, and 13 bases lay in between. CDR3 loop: CASSRLARGYTF. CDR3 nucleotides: TGTGCCAGCAGTCGTCTAGCTCGGGGCTACACCTTC. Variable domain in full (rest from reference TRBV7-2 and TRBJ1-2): GAGVSQSPSNKVTEKGKDVELRCDPISGHTALYWYRQSLGQGLEFLIYFQGNSAPDKSGLPSDRFSAERTGGSVSTLTIQRTQQEDSAVYLCASSRLARGYTFGSGTRLTVV.

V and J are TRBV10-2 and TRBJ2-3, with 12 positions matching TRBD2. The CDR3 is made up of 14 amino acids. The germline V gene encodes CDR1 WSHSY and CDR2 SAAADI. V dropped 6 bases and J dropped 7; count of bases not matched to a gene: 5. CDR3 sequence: CASRTSGGTNTQYF. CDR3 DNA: TGCGCCAGCAGAACTAGCGGGGGGACAAATACGCAGTATTTT.

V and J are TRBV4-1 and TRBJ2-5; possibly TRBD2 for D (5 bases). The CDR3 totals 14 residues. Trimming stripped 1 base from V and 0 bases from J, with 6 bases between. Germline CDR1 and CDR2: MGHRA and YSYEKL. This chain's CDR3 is CASSQGGDQETQYF. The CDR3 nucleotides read TGCGCCAGCAGCCAAGGGGGAGACCAAGAGACCCAGTACTTC.

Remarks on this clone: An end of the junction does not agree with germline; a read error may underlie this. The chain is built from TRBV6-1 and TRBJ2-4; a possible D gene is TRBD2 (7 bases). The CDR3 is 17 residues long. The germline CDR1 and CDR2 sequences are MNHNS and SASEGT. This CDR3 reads CASSESGRGSGKNSQYF. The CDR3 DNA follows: TGTGCCAGCAGTGAATCGGGGAGGGGGTCGGGGAAAAACAGTCAGTACTTC.

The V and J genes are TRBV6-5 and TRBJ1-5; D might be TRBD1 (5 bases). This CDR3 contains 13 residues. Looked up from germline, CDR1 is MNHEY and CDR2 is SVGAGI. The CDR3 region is CAGKAGMDQPQHF. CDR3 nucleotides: TGTGCAGGGAAGGCAGGGATGGATCAGCCCCAGCATTTT.

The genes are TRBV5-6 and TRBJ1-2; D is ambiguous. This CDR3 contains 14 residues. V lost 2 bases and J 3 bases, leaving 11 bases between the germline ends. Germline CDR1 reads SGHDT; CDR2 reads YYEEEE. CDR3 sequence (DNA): TGTGCCAGCAGCTTTTGGGGAGTCGACTATGGCTACACCTTC. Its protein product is CASSFWGVDYGYTF.

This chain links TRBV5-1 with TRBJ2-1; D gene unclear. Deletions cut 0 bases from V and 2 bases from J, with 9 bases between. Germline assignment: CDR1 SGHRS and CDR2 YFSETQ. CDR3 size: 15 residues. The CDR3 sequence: CASSLATETYNEQFF. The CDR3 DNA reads TGCGCCAGCAGCTTGGCGACTGAAACCTACAATGAGCAGTTCTTC.

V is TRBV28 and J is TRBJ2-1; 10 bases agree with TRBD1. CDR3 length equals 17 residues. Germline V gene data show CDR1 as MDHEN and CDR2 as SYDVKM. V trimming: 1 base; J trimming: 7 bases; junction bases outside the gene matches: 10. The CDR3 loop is CASSLYGVGTGANEQFF. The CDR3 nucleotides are TGTGCCAGCAGTTTATATGGGGTGGGGACAGGGGCGAATGAGCAGTTCTTC. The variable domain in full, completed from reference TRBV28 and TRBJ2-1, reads DVKVTQSSRYLVKRTGEKVFLECVQDMDHENMFWYRQDPGLGLRLIYFSYDVKMKEKGDIPEGYSVSREKKERFSLILESASTNQTSMYLCASSLYGVGTGANEQFFGPGTRLTVL.

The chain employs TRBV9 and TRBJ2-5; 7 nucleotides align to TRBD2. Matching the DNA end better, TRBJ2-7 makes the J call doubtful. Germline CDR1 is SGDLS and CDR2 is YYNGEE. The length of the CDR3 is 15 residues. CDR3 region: CASGGESAPAYEQYF. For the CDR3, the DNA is TGTGCCAGCGGGGGGGAGAGCGCCCCTGCCTACGAGCAGTACTTC.

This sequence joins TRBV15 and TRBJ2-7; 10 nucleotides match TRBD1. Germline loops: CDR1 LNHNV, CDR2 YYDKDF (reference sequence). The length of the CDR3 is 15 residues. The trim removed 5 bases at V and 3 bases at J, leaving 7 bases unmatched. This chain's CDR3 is CATSGGTGAYYEQYF. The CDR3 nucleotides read TGTGCCACCAGCGGAGGGACAGGGGCCTACTACGAGCAGTACTTC.

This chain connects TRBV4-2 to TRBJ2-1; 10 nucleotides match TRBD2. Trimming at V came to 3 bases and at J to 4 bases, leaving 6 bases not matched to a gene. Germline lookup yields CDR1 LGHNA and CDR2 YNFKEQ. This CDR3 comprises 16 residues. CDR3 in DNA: TGTGCCAGCAGCCACGAAACTAGCGGGGAGTACAATGAGCAGTTCTTC. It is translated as CASSHETSGEYNEQFF.

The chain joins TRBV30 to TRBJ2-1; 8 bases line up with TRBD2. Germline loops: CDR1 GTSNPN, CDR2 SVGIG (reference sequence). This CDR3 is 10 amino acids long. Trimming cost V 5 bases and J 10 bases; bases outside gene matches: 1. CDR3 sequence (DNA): TGTGCCTGGGGGACTAGAGAGCAGTTCTTC. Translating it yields CAWGTREQFF.

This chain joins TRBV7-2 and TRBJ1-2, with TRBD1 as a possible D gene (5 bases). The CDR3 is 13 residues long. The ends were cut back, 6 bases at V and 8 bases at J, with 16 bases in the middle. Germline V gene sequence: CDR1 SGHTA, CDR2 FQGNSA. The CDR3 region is CASSLGPGRGYTF. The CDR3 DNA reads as TGTGCCAGCAGTTTGGGGCCGGGTAGGGGCTACACCTTC.

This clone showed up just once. The CDR3 nucleotides are TGTGCCAGCAGCTTGGACCGACAGGGGAGATACAATGAGCAGTTCTTC. Translation: CASSLDRQGRYNEQFF. V is TRBV2 and J is TRBJ2-1; 8 bases match TRBD1. The CDR3 has 16 residues. Germline CDR1 and CDR2: SNHLY and FYNNEI. J lost 4 bases, V lost 6 bases, and 11 bases had no gene match.

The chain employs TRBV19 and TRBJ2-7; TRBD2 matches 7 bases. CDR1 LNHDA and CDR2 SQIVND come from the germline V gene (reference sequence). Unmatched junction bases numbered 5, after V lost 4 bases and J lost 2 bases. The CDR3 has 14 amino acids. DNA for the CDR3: TGTGCCAGTAGTAGAGGGACTACCCCCTACGAGCAGTACTTC. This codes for CASSRGTTPYEQYF.